This is a list of T cell receptor beta chains from one sample in a study of molecular identifiers for immune sequencing clone quantification. Using its own MiXCR run on the PCR reads, TCRdb lists one record per CDR3 protein. The sample yields approximately 630,000 distinct CDR3 sequences, approximately 24% seen once. Sequences were obtained from naive CD8+ T cells from blood, with Jurkat cell RNA spiked in. All receptors come from a human donor in good health. Some libraries in this study had Jurkat cell RNA spiked in. Both conserved end residues are part of each CDR3. Each record gives: J gene, D gene, clone size, V gene, CDR3 DNA, CDR3 protein. D genes are given only for firm matches. Not every row has a clone size; where given, it reads once, few, many or a size class.

TRBJ2-1 TRBD2 NA TRBV7-9 TGTGCCAGCAGCCCGACTGGACTAGCGGGAGACAATGAGCAGTTCTTC CASSPTGLAGDNEQFF
TRBJ2-7 NA many TRBV6-5 TGTGCCAGCAGTTACTCAGGGGGCGAGCAGTACTTC CASSYSGGEQYF
TRBJ1-2 NA few TRBV28 TGTGCCAGCAGCACAGGGTTCACTAACTATGGCTACACCTTC CASSTGFTNYGYTF
TRBJ2-7 NA NA TRBV7-9 TGTGCCAGCAGCTTAGCCCTGGGACGGAATCGCTACGAGCAGTACTTC CASSLALGRNRYEQYF
TRBJ2-1 TRBD2 NA TRBV28 TGTGCCAGCAGTTCCGTAGCGGGAGGGCCATACTACAATGAGCAGTTCTTC CASSSVAGGPYYNEQFF
TRBJ2-3 NA NA TRBV20-1 TGCAGTGCTGGATGGTTCACAGATACGCAGTATTTT CSAGWFTDTQYF
TRBJ2-1 NA few TRBV24-1 TGTGCCACCAGTGATTTTAGCCGATACAATGAGCAGTTCTTC CATSDFSRYNEQFF
TRBJ1-1 NA NA TRBV12-3/TRBV12-4 TGTGCCAGCAGCCCCTTTGGGTTAACTGGGGGTTTCTTT CASSPFGLTGGFF
TRBJ2-1 NA many TRBV5-6 TGTGCCAGCAGCTTGTTCCGGGACTACAATGAGCAGTTCTTC CASSLFRDYNEQFF
TRBJ2-3 NA NA TRBV7-9 TGTGCCAGCAGCTCAGCACTCGGGTGGCAGGCAGATACGCAGTATTTT CASSSALGWQADTQYF
TRBJ2-2 NA few TRBV25-1 TGTGCCAGCACTCAATGGGGGACAAACACCGGGGAGCTGTTTTTT CASTQWGTNTGELFF
TRBJ2-3 NA NA TRBV19 TGTGCCAGTAGTCCAGAGGAGTTTAGCACAGATACGCAGTATTTT CASSPEEFSTDTQYF
TRBJ2-7 TRBD1 NA TRBV9 TGTGCCAGCAGCGAGGGACAGTCGGGCCTCTACGAGCAGTACTTC CASSEGQSGLYEQYF
TRBJ2-3 TRBD2 many TRBV7-3 TGTGCCAGCAGCGTTCTAGCGGCTAGCACAGATACGCAGTATTTT CASSVLAASTDTQYF
TRBJ1-1 NA NA TRBV7-9 TGTGCCAGCAGCCGCCCGGGGGCTCCCACTGAAGCTTTCTTT CASSRPGAPTEAFF
TRBJ2-3 TRBD1 many TRBV6-5 TGTGCCAGCAGAGCAAGTCAGGGGGCTGCAGATACGCAGTATTTT CASRASQGAADTQYF
TRBJ2-7 NA NA TRBV4-2 TGTGCCAGCAGCGATAGCTACGAGCGGTACTTC CASSDSYERYF
TRBJ1-1 NA many TRBV4-3 TGCGCCAGCAGCCAAGATCGGTCGATCAACACTGAAGCTTTCTTT CASSQDRSINTEAFF
TRBJ2-3 NA many TRBV28 TGTGCCAGCAGTAGGGAGCAGGGATCTTGGGATACGCAGTATTTT CASSREQGSWDTQYF
TRBJ1-1 NA once TRBV6-5 TGTGCGAGCAGTTTCTTCTCCCACACTGAAGCTCTCTTT CASSFFSHTEALF
TRBJ2-3 NA many TRBV28 TGTGCCAGCAGGGCAATAGGCGGAGATACGCAGTATTTT CASRAIGGDTQYF
TRBJ2-3 NA NA TRBV5-6 TGTGCCAGCTTGGAGGCCCCTGGGCCAGATACGCAGTATTTT CASLEAPGPDTQYF
TRBJ2-2 NA NA TRBV30 TGTGCCTGGGGACGGGTGAGAGGCGGGGAGCTGTTTTTT CAWGRVRGGELFF
TRBJ1-1 NA NA TRBV11-2 TGTGCCAGCAGCTTGGGACTCCTAGGAGCTTTCTTT CASSLGLLGAFF
TRBJ2-5 NA NA TRBV7-2 TGTGCCAGCAGCTTAGCGGAGGGGGAACAAGAGACCCAGTACTTC CASSLAEGEQETQYF
TRBJ2-5 TRBD1 few TRBV12-3/TRBV12-4 TGTGCCAGCAGTTCCGGACAGGGGGGTATTGAGACCCAGTACTTC CASSSGQGGIETQYF
TRBJ2-3 TRBD2 many TRBV12-3/TRBV12-4 TGTGCCAGCAGTTTATCTAGCGGGAGGATTTCTTTGTCAGATACGCAGTATTTT CASSLSSGRISLSDTQYF
TRBJ1-1 NA NA TRBV2 TGTGCCAACAGTTACACTGACGCTTTCTTT CANSYTDAFF
TRBJ1-5 NA NA TRBV30 TGTGCCTGGAGTGACCTCTCAGCCTACAATCAGCCCCAGCATTTT CAWSDLSAYNQPQHF
TRBJ2-1 NA few TRBV4-3 TGCGCCAGCAGCCAAGATCGGTCCTGGGATGAGCAGTTCTTC CASSQDRSWDEQFF
TRBJ2-2 TRBD1 NA TRBV11-2 TGTGCCAGCAGATCCCTCCAGGGGGAAGGCACCGGGGAGCTGTTTTTT CASRSLQGEGTGELFF
TRBJ2-2 NA NA TRBV5-8 TGTGCCAGCAGCATGGACAGTAACACCGGGGAGCTGTTTTTT CASSMDSNTGELFF
TRBJ1-5 NA many TRBV19 TGTGCCAGTAGTATTGGGGCGGCAGCTCATCAGCCCCAGCATTTT CASSIGAAAHQPQHF
TRBJ1-6 NA many TRBV28 TGTGCCAGCAGTTCCTCGCTGACCCCGACCCTCCACTTT CASSSSLTPTLHF
TRBJ2-1 TRBD2 NA TRBV10-2 TGCGCCAGCAGTGCGGCTAGCGGGGGGGCAGATGAGCAGTTCTTC CASSAASGGADEQFF
TRBJ2-1 NA few TRBV7-8 TGTGCCAGCAGCTTGGGACATTCGACCGGTGAGCAGTTCTTC CASSLGHSTGEQFF
TRBJ2-3 NA few TRBV5-4 TGTGCCAGCAGCTGGCCCCGGGATACGCAGTATTTT CASSWPRDTQYF